The rows below give T cell receptor beta chains drawn from one sample of a study of blood T cell repertoires in COVID-19. TCRdb's copy holds only in-frame clones and misses some; the assay was immunoSEQ multiplex PCR. Found here are 71,000 or so clones, 70% to 90% of them singletons; the top ten hold about 15%. The sequenced sample was peripheral blood. Source of these receptors: an elderly man in a cohort sampled during active COVID-19. The CDR3 runs from the conserved cysteine through the conserved F or W. A D gene is named only where the DNA matches it firmly. The size entry is marked missing in some rows and otherwise reads once, few, many or a size class.

clone_size: NA; d_call: NA; v_call: TRBV6-6; j_call: TRBJ1-3; cdr3_aa: CASSYADSGNTIYF; cdr3_nt: TGTGCCAGCAGTTATGCGGACTCTGGAAACACCATATATTTT
clone_size: NA; d_call: TRBD1; v_call: TRBV7-2; j_call: TRBJ1-2; cdr3_aa: CASSSPTGGVTYGYTF; cdr3_nt: TGTGCCAGCAGCTCACCGACAGGGGGCGTTACCTATGGCTACACCTTC
clone_size: NA; d_call: NA; v_call: TRBV13; j_call: TRBJ1-3; cdr3_aa: CASSPWETGNTIYF; cdr3_nt: TGTGCCAGCAGCCCCTGGGAGACAGGAAACACCATATATTTT
clone_size: NA; d_call: TRBD2; v_call: TRBV19; j_call: TRBJ2-2; cdr3_aa: CASTYGTSRATGELFF; cdr3_nt: TGTGCCAGTACCTATGGGACTAGCCGGGCCACCGGGGAGCTGTTTTTT
clone_size: NA; d_call: TRBD2; v_call: TRBV9; j_call: TRBJ2-7; cdr3_aa: CASSVGPLGRGDSYEQYF; cdr3_nt: TGTGCCAGCAGCGTAGGCCCCTTAGGGCGGGGGGACTCCTACGAGCAGTACTTC
clone_size: NA; d_call: TRBD2; v_call: TRBV4-1; j_call: TRBJ2-4; cdr3_aa: CASSQELAGRIGAKNIQYF; cdr3_nt: TGCGCCAGCAGCCAAGAGTTAGCGGGGAGGATTGGGGCCAAAAACATTCAGTACTTC
clone_size: NA; d_call: NA; v_call: TRBV29-1; j_call: TRBJ2-1; cdr3_aa: CSVDAGVDEQFF; cdr3_nt: TGCAGCGTTGATGCAGGGGTCGATGAGCAGTTCTTC
clone_size: NA; d_call: NA; v_call: TRBV29-1; j_call: TRBJ2-7; cdr3_aa: CSVEEGQINSYEQYF; cdr3_nt: TGCAGCGTTGAAGAAGGACAAATTAACTCCTACGAGCAGTACTTC
clone_size: NA; d_call: TRBD2; v_call: TRBV3-1/TRBV3-2; j_call: TRBJ2-5; cdr3_aa: CASSQDLGLAGGRDQETQYF; cdr3_nt: TGTGCCAGCAGCCAAGATCTTGGCCTAGCGGGGGGCAGGGACCAAGAGACCCAGTACTTC
clone_size: NA; d_call: NA; v_call: TRBV24-1; j_call: TRBJ1-1; cdr3_aa: CATSDSTMGGRGEAFF; cdr3_nt: TGTGCCACCAGTGATTCTACGATGGGGGGGCGCGGGGAAGCTTTCTTT
clone_size: few; d_call: NA; v_call: TRBV5-1; j_call: TRBJ1-1; cdr3_aa: CASSFYRAPKTIGSMNTEAFF; cdr3_nt: TGCGCCAGCAGCTTCTACAGGGCTCCGAAAACGATAGGTAGTATGAACACTGAAGCTTTCTTT
clone_size: NA; d_call: NA; v_call: TRBV2; j_call: TRBJ2-2; cdr3_aa: CASSEESPELGELFF; cdr3_nt: TGTGCCAGCAGTGAAGAATCCCCGGAGCTGGGGGAGCTGTTTTTT
clone_size: NA; d_call: NA; v_call: TRBV19; j_call: TRBJ2-3; cdr3_aa: CATGQRGVRDTQYF; cdr3_nt: TGTGCCACGGGGCAGCGCGGGGTTCGAGATACGCAGTATTTT
clone_size: NA; d_call: NA; v_call: TRBV5-6; j_call: TRBJ1-2; cdr3_aa: CASSLWQGIEGYTF; cdr3_nt: TGTGCCAGCAGCTTGTGGCAGGGGATCGAGGGCTACACCTTC
clone_size: NA; d_call: NA; v_call: TRBV7-6; j_call: TRBJ1-6; cdr3_aa: CASSNTRAFNSPLHF; cdr3_nt: TGTGCCAGCAGCAATACGAGGGCTTTTAATTCACCCCTCCACTTT
clone_size: NA; d_call: NA; v_call: TRBV3-1/TRBV3-2; j_call: TRBJ1-2; cdr3_aa: CASSQGGVDGYTF; cdr3_nt: TGTGCCAGCAGCCAGGGGGGGGTAGATGGCTACACCTTC
clone_size: NA; d_call: TRBD1; v_call: TRBV10-3; j_call: TRBJ1-2; cdr3_aa: CAISELGQGYGYTF; cdr3_nt: TGTGCCATCAGTGAATTGGGACAGGGGTACGGCTACACCTTC